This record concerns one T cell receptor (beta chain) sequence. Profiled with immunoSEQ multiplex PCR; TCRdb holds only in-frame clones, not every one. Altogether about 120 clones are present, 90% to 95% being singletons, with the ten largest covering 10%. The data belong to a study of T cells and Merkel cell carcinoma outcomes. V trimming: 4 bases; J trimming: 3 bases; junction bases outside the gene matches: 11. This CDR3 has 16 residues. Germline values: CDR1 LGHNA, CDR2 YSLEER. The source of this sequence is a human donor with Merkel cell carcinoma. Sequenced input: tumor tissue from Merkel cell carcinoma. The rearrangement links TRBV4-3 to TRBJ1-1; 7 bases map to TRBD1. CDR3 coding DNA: TGCGCCAGCAGCCCTTCTTTAGACAGGGAGGACACTGAAGCTTTCTTT. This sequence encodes CASSPSLDREDTEAFF.